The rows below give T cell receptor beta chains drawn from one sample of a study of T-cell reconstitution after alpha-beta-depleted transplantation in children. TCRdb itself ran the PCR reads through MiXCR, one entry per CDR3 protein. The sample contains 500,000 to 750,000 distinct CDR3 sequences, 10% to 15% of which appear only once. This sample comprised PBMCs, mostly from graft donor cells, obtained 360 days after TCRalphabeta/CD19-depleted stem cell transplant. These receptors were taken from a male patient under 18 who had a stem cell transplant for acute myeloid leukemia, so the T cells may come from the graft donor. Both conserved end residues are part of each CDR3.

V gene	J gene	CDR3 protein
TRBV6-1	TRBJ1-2	CASSTRATVYGYTF
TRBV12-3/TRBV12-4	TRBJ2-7	CASSSAGLALFEQYF
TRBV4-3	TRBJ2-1	CASSQGPSGYSYNEQFF
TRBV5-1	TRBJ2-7	CASSYGLPPEQYF
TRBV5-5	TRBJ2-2	CASSYPDRGRVGELFF
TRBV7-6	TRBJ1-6	CASSFGGGSPLHF
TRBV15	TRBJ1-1	CATSRPGQEGEAFF
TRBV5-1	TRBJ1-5	CASSAGLGGNQPQHF
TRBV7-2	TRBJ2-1	CASSPGVNLNEQFF
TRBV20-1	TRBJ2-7	CSASWLAGGPHEQYF
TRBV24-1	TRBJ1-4	CATSDRTGPNEKLFF
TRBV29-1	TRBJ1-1	CSVRGTGAYTEAFF
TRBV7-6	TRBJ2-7	CASSLGADEQYF
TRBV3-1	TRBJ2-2	CASSQEMAGGPGELFF
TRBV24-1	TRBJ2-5	CATSVGGMAETQYF
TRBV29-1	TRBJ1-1	CSVELVEAFF
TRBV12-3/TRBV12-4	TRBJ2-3	CASVAGGDTQYF
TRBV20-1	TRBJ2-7	CSAGGTGFYEQYF
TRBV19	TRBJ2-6	CASSMDRATLTRLSGANVLTF
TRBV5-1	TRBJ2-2	CASSLWPSGSSNTGELFF
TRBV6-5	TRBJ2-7	CASSYSSFGTVMDEQYF
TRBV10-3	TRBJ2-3	CAISGGLNGGDTQYF
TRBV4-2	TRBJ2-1	CASSQGLTGEVVDEQFF
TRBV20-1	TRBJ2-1	CSASGLESNNEQFF
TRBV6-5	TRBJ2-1	CASSYHGWPGQGVVSEQFF
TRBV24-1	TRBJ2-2	CATSDTPLTSGFFTGELFF
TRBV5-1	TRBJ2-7	CASSQELTSGSNEQYF